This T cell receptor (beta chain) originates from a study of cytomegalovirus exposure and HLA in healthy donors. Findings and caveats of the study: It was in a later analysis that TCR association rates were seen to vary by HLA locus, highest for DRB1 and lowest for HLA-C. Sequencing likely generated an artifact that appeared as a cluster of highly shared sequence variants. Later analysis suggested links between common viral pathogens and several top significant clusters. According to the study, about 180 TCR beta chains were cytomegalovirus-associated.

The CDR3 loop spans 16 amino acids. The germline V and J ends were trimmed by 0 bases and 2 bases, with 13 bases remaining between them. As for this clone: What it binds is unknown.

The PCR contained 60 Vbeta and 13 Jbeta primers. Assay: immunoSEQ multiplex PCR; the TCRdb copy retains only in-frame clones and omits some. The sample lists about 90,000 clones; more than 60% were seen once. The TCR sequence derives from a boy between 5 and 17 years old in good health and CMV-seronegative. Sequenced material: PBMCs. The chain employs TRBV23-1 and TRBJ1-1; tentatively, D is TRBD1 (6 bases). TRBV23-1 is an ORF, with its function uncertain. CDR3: CASSQSPGQGNTEAFF. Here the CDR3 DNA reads TGCGCCAGCAGTCAATCGCCGGGACAAGGTAACACTGAAGCTTTCTTT.